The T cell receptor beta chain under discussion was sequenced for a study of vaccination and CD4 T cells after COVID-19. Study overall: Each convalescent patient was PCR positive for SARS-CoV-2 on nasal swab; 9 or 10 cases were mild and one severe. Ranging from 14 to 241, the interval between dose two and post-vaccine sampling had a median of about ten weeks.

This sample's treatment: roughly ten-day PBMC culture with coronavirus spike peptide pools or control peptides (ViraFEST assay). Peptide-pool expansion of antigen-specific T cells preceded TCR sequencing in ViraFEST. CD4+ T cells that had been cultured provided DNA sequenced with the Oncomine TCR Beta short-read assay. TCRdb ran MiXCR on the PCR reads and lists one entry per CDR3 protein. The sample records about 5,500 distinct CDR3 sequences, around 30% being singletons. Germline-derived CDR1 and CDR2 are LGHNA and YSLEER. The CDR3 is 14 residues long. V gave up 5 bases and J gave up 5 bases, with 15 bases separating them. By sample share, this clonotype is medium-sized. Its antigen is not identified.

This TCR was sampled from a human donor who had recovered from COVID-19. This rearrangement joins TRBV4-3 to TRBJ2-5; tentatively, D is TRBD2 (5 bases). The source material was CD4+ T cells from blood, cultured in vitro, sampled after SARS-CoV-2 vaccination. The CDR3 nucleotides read TGCGCCAGCAGCGCCTTTAAGGAGGAGGAGACCCAGTACTTC. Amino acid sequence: CASSAFKEEETQYF.